Each of the 30 T cell receptor beta chains below was sequenced from the same sample in a study of cytomegalovirus exposure and HLA in healthy donors. The PCR had 60 Vbeta and 13 Jbeta primers. This table comes from immunoSEQ multiplex PCR, and its TCRdb copy is limited to in-frame clones, with some not included. Here the sample spans approximately 84,000 clones, about three quarters being singletons. Sequences were obtained from PBMCs. These receptors were collected from a male donor in good health and CMV-seropositive.

In this sample, this clone turned up once. The chain employs TRBV9 and TRBJ1-3; 11 nucleotides line up with TRBD1. CDR1 and CDR2 (germline): SGDLS, YYNGEE. Unmatched junction bases numbered 12, after V lost 3 bases and J lost 1 base. The CDR3 sequence is 19 residues long. In DNA form, the CDR3 reads TGTGCCAGCAGCGCCCCCGGGACAGGGGGTTTTATGTCTGGAAACACCATATATTTT. Translation: CASSAPGTGGFMSGNTIYF.

The rearrangement uses TRBV10-2 and TRBJ2-5; weak D call: TRBD1 (6 bases). Per the germline V gene, CDR1 is WSHSY and CDR2 is SAAADI. The ends were cut back, 6 bases at V and 6 bases at J, with 17 bases in the middle. This CDR3 spans 14 amino acids. The CDR3 nucleotides read TGCGCCAGCAGGGACACAGGGTCGGGGAAGACCCAGTACTTC. This sequence encodes CASRDTGSGKTQYF.

The V call is TRBV29-1, the J call TRBJ2-7; 7 bases fit TRBD1. Germline V lookup: CDR1 SQVTM, CDR2 ANQGSEA. The J segment lost 4 bases and the V segment lost 4 bases, leaving 7 bases of the junction unmatched. The CDR3 extends over 13 amino acids. CDR3 coding DNA: TGCAGCGTTGTAGAGACAGGGCCATACGAGCAGTACTTC. It specifies CSVVETGPYEQYF.

The chain is built from TRBV4-2 and TRBJ1-1; 8 nucleotides line up with TRBD1. There are 16 residues in the CDR3. Germline CDR1 reads LGHNA; CDR2 reads YNFKEQ. Losses at the gene ends were 1 base for V and 5 bases for J; bases not matched to a gene: 9. The CDR3 DNA reads as TGTGCCAGCAGCCAAGCCCCGGGACAGGTGGGAACTGAAGCTTTCTTT. Protein sequence: CASSQAPGQVGTEAFF.

The V call is TRBV14, the J call TRBJ2-7, with TRBD2 matching over 13 bases. Germline V gives CDR1 SGHDN, CDR2 FVKESK. CDR3 length: 18 amino acids. V trimming: 3 bases; J trimming: 1 base; junction bases outside the gene matches: 9. The CDR3 spells CASSQGGLAGRLSYEQYF. For the CDR3, the DNA is TGTGCCAGCAGCCAGGGGGGACTAGCGGGACGACTTTCCTACGAGCAGTACTTC. The whole variable domain, filled in from reference TRBV14 and TRBJ2-7, reads EAGVTQFPSHSVIEKGQTVTLRCDPISGHDNLYWYRRVMGKEIKFLLHFVKESKQDESGMPNNRFLAERTGGTYSTLKVQPAELEDSGVYFCASSQGGLAGRLSYEQYFGPGTRLTVT.

The DNA of the CDR3 is TGTGCCAGCAGTACCCTAGGGGGAGCCAAAAACATTCAGTACTTC. Its protein is CASSTLGGAKNIQYF. The chain has TRBV6-1 and TRBJ2-4, with D possibly being TRBD1 (6 bases). Germline loops: CDR1 MNHNS, CDR2 SASEGT. The CDR3 runs to 15 residues. V was clipped by 5 bases and J by 0 bases, with 11 bases between them.

The V and J genes are TRBV5-6 and TRBJ2-3; 9 bases fit TRBD2. With 4 bases clipped from V and 2 bases from J, the junction kept 8 bases outside the gene matches. The CDR3 is made up of 16 amino acids. Germline loops: CDR1 SGHDT, CDR2 YYEEEE. The CDR3 sequence is CASSATSGYYTDTQYF. CDR3 DNA sequence: TGTGCCAGCAGCGCAACTAGCGGGTACTACACAGATACGCAGTATTTT.

This chain joins TRBV7-2 and TRBJ2-1, with no clear D. This CDR3 contains 12 residues. V was shortened by 1 base and J by 6 bases, with 4 bases between the two germline ends. The germline CDR1 and CDR2 sequences are SGHTA and FQGNSA. DNA for the CDR3: TGTGCCAGCAGCTTAGGAGTCAATGAGCAGTTCTTC. This sequence encodes CASSLGVNEQFF.

This chain links TRBV5-1 with TRBJ2-7; 9 nucleotides line up with TRBD1. V trimming: 3 bases; J trimming: 0 bases; junction bases outside the gene matches: 4. There are 15 residues in the CDR3. Germline CDR1 and CDR2: SGHRS and YFSETQ. CDR3 residues: CASSWTGVSSYEQYF. The CDR3 coding sequence is TGCGCCAGCAGCTGGACAGGGGTGAGCTCCTACGAGCAGTACTTC.

This chain uses TRBV2 with TRBJ2-7; possibly TRBD1 for D (6 bases). The CDR3 length is 15 residues. Per germline, CDR1 SNHLY and CDR2 FYNNEI. V shed 7 bases and J shed 2 bases, with 18 bases lying between them. Here the CDR3 reads CASTLGRTAAYEQYF. The DNA for the CDR3 is TGTGCCAGCACCCTGGGACGGACAGCCGCCTACGAGCAGTACTTC.

The CDR3 reads CASRDRGNEQFF. The DNA of the CDR3 is TGTGCCAGCAGAGACAGGGGTAATGAGCAGTTCTTC. V is TRBV27 and J is TRBJ2-1, with 8 bases identical to TRBD1. CDR1 and CDR2 from the germline V gene are MNHEY and SMNVEV (reference sequence). Trimming removed 6 bases from V and 7 bases from J; junction bases left unmatched: 2. The length of the CDR3 is 12 residues.

The CDR3 is CASSEGDRRNYEQYF. CDR3 in DNA: TGTGCCAGCAGTGAAGGTGACAGGAGGAACTACGAGCAGTACTTC. The rearrangement uses TRBV6-1 and TRBJ2-7; weak D call: TRBD1 (6 bases). Per the germline V gene, CDR1 is MNHNS and CDR2 is SASEGT. The CDR3 is 15 residues long. The germline V and J ends were trimmed by 1 base and 3 bases, with 13 bases remaining between them.

CDR3 region: CASSQDLLQPQHF. The CDR3 DNA reads as TGCGCCAGCAGCCAAGATTTATTGCAGCCCCAGCATTTT. The gene calls are TRBV4-3 and TRBJ1-5; D is undetermined. The CDR3 is made up of 13 amino acids. Germline V gene data show CDR1 as LGHNA and CDR2 as YSLEER. V was cut by 0 bases and J by 7 bases, with 7 bases left in between.

The chain combines TRBV5-1 with TRBJ2-2, with 14 bases matching TRBD2. The length of the CDR3 is 20 residues. Germline V gene lookup returns CDR1 SGHRS and CDR2 YFSETQ. V was pared by 0 bases and J by 0 bases, with 7 bases of the junction left unmatched. Written as DNA, the CDR3 is TGCGCCAGCAGCTTGGGACTAGGGACTAGCGGGAGCGCGAACACCGGGGAGCTGTTTTTT. Its protein is CASSLGLGTSGSANTGELFF. The full variable domain, its missing parts supplied by reference TRBV5-1 and TRBJ2-2, is KAGVTQTPRYLIKTRGQQVTLSCSPISGHRSVSWYQQTPGQGLQFLFEYFSETQRNKGNFPGRFSGRQFSNSRSEMNVSTLELGDSALYLCASSLGLGTSGSANTGELFFGEGSRLTVL.

In this sample, this clone turned up a few times. The genes are TRBV19 and TRBJ2-3, with unresolved D. CDR3 length equals 13 residues. V was pared by 4 bases and J by 0 bases, with 5 bases between. Germline V CDR1 and CDR2: LNHDA, SQIVND (reference sequence). CDR3 coding DNA: TGTGCCAGTAGTACAACTAGCACAGATACGCAGTATTTT. Amino acids: CASSTTSTDTQYF.

This chain uses TRBV28 with TRBJ2-1, with 7 bases that match TRBD1. CDR1 is MDHEN and CDR2 is SYDVKM in the germline V gene. Losses at the gene ends were 2 bases for V and 5 bases for J; bases not matched to a gene: 9. This CDR3 region has 16 residues. This CDR3 reads CASSLVGRTGNNEQFF. Here the CDR3 DNA reads TGTGCCAGCAGTTTAGTTGGTAGGACAGGCAACAATGAGCAGTTCTTC.

The CDR3 protein is CASSLTRNTGELFF. In nucleotides, the CDR3 is TGTGCCAGCAGCCTGACTAGGAACACCGGGGAGCTGTTTTTT. V gene TRBV7-2 combines with J gene TRBJ2-2, with a weak D call TRBD2 (6 bases). CDR3 size: 14 residues. V was shortened by 5 bases and J by 1 base, with 8 bases between the two germline ends. The V gene's germline CDR1 is SGHTA and CDR2 FQGNSA. Looking up the rest from reference TRBV7-2 and TRBJ2-2 gives the full variable domain: GAGVSQSPSNKVTEKGKDVELRCDPISGHTALYWYRQSLGQGLEFLIYFQGNSAPDKSGLPSDRFSAERTGGSVSTLTIQRTQQEDSAVYLCASSLTRNTGELFFGEGSRLTVL.

V and J are TRBV2 and TRBJ1-5, with a possible D match to TRBD1 (6 bases). Germline V lookup: CDR1 SNHLY, CDR2 FYNNEI. Between the trimmed V and J ends, which lost 5 bases and 10 bases, there was a span of 9 bases. This CDR3 is built from 11 residues. CDR3 bases: TGTGCCAGCAGTCTAGGGGGTCCCCAGCATTTT. Translating it yields CASSLGGPQHF.

The rearrangement joins TRBV7-9 to TRBJ2-3; 11 positions agree with TRBD2. Germline CDR1 reads SEHNR; CDR2 reads FQNEAQ (reference sequence). There are 15 residues in the CDR3. Unmatched junction bases numbered 6, after V lost 5 bases and J lost 5 bases. The CDR3 DNA sequence: TGTGCCAGCAGCCTACTAGCGGGAGTTATAGATACGCAGTATTTT. The encoded protein is CASSLLAGVIDTQYF.

The chain combines TRBV11-1 with TRBJ2-1; 12 nucleotides agree with TRBD2. The J segment lost 2 bases and the V segment lost 5 bases, leaving 4 bases of the junction unmatched. CDR1 and CDR2 (germline): SGHAT, FQDESV (reference sequence). The CDR3 contains 16 residues. The CDR3 here is CASSPLAGGTYNEQFF. The CDR3, as DNA: TGTGCCAGCAGCCCACTAGCGGGAGGAACCTACAATGAGCAGTTCTTC.

The gene calls are TRBV6-1 and TRBJ2-7; D unresolved. Trimming left V 6 bases short and J 4 bases short, with 13 bases between. The germline gives CDR1 MNHNS, CDR2 SASEGT. This CDR3 spans 13 amino acids. The DNA for the CDR3 is TGTGCCAGCAGCTTACTTTACGGTTACGAGCAGTACTTC. Translating gives CASSLLYGYEQYF.

This clone was counted between two and nine times. This CDR3 is CASSVVFGGPAFF. The CDR3, as DNA: TGTGCCAGCAGCGTAGTATTTGGAGGGCCGGCTTTCTTT. The chain employs TRBV9 and TRBJ1-1; D is uncertain. Deletions cut 0 bases from V and 11 bases from J, with 14 bases between. The germline V gene has CDR1 SGDLS and CDR2 YYNGEE. This CDR3 region has 13 residues.

This clone has only a few counts. The chain is built from TRBV6-1 and TRBJ2-7; the D gene is possibly TRBD1 (6 bases). The CDR3 has 14 residues. Looked up from germline, CDR1 is MNHNS and CDR2 is SASEGT. Between the trimmed V and J ends, which lost 8 bases and 2 bases, there was a span of 16 bases. Here the CDR3 reads CASQPWGLPYEQYF. The CDR3 region has the DNA TGTGCCAGCCAGCCCTGGGGGCTACCCTACGAGCAGTACTTC.

The rearrangement links TRBV18 to TRBJ1-3; TRBD1 agrees at 7 bases. CDR3 length: 16 amino acids. The V and J ends lost 4 bases and 5 bases, in that order; junction bases with no gene match: 11. The germline gives CDR1 KGHSH, CDR2 LQKENI. The CDR3 bases are TGTGCCAGCTCACTGGCCGCTTCGGGACAGCGAAACACCATATATTTT. Amino acids: CASSLAASGQRNTIYF.

The chain carries TRBV30 and TRBJ1-2, with D possibly TRBD1 on 6 matching bases. Per the germline V gene, CDR1 is GTSNPN and CDR2 is SVGIG (reference sequence). The CDR3 is 15 residues long. Trimming stripped 0 bases from V and 4 bases from J, with 15 bases between. The CDR3 sequence is CAWSVDRTALYGYTF. The CDR3 DNA reads as TGTGCCTGGAGTGTTGATAGGACAGCACTCTATGGCTACACCTTC. Using reference TRBV30 and TRBJ1-2 for the parts outside the CDR3, the full variable domain is SQTIHQWPATLVQPVGSPLSLECTVEGTSNPNLYWYRQAAGRGLQLLFYSVGIGQISSEVPQNLSASRPQDRQFILSSKKLLLSDSGFYLCAWSVDRTALYGYTFGSGTRLTVV.

This clone was seen more than once but under ten times. The chain has TRBV2 and TRBJ2-3; TRBD2 is a possible D gene (6 bases). V was cut by 7 bases and J by 3 bases, with 17 bases left in between. The length of the CDR3 is 15 residues. CDR1 and CDR2 from the germline V gene are SNHLY and FYNNEI. The DNA of the CDR3 is TGTGCCAGCAAGACTAGTCCGTGGGAGACAGATACGCAGTATTTT. This sequence encodes CASKTSPWETDTQYF.

The J gene is TRBJ1-3, the V gene TRBV5-4; D is uncertain. The ends were cut back, 2 bases at V and 8 bases at J, with 11 bases in the middle. CDR1 is SGHNT, CDR2 YYREEE, per germline (reference sequence). This CDR3 region has 13 residues. The CDR3 sequence is CASSFPGRDTIYF. In DNA form, the CDR3 reads TGTGCCAGCAGCTTTCCAGGTCGCGACACCATATATTTT.

This sequence joins TRBV6-1 and TRBJ2-3; 7 positions match TRBD1. With 2 bases clipped from V and 0 bases from J, the junction kept 2 bases outside the gene matches. In germline, CDR1 is MNHNS, CDR2 SASEGT. The CDR3 has 15 residues. CDR3 sequence reads: CASSERDRSTDTQYF. Written as DNA, the CDR3 is TGTGCCAGCAGTGAAAGGGACAGAAGCACAGATACGCAGTATTTT.

The CDR3 DNA follows: TGTGCCAGCCTGCGACAGGACTCCTACGAGCAGTACTTC. As protein: CASLRQDSYEQYF. The chain uses TRBV2 and TRBJ2-7; a weak D match, TRBD1 (6 bases). Per germline, CDR1 SNHLY and CDR2 FYNNEI. Trimming removed 8 bases at V and 0 bases at J, with 11 bases between. The CDR3 extends over 13 amino acids.

This clone was observed once. The rearrangement joins TRBV7-8 to TRBJ2-2, with 13 positions matching TRBD2. The trim removed 5 bases at V and 5 bases at J, leaving 11 bases unmatched. This CDR3 spans 18 amino acids. CDR1 and CDR2 (germline): SGHVS, FQNEAQ. The CDR3 DNA sequence: TGTGCCAGCAGCCCACGACTAGCGGGAGGTGTAGAAACCGGGGAGCTGTTTTTT. Translation: CASSPRLAGGVETGELFF.